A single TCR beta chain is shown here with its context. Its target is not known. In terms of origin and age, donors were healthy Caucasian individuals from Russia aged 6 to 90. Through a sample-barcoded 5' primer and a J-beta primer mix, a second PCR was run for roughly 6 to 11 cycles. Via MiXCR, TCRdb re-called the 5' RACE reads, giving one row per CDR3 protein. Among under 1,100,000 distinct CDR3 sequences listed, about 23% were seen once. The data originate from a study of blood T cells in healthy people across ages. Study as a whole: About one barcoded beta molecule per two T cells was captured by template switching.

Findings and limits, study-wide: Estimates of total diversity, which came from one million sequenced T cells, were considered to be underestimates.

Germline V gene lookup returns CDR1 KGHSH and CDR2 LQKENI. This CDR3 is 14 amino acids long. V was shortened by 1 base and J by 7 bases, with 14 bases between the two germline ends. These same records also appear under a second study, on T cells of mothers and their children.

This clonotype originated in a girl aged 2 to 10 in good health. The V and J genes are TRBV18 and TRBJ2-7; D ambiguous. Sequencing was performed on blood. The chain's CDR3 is CASSPLRAPMEQYF. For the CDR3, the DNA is TGTGCCAGCTCACCACTTCGCGCGCCCATGGAGCAGTACTTC.